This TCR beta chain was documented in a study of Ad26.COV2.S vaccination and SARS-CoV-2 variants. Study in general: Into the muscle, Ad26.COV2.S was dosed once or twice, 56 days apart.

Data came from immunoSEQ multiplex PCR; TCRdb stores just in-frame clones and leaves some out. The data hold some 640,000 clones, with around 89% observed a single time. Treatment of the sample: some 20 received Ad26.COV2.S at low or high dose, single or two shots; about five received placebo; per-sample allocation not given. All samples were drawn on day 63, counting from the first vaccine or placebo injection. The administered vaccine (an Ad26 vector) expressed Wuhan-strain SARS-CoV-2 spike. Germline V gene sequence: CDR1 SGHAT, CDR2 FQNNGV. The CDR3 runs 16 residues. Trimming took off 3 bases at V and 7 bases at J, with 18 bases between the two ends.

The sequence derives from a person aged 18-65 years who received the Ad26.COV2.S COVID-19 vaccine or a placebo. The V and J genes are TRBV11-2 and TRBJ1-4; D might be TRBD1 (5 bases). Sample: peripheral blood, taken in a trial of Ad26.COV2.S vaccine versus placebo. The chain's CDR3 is CASSFRGSADIEKLFF. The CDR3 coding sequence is TGTGCCAGCAGCTTTAGGGGCTCGGCGGATATTGAAAAACTGTTTTTT.